The 13 T cell receptor beta chains given below trace back to one sample, sequenced in a study of T cells in localized non-small cell lung cancer. Assay used: immunoSEQ multiplex PCR; TCRdb lists only in-frame clones, some missing. The sample lists tens of thousands of clones; approximately 87% were seen once. This specimen consisted of peripheral blood, obtained before any cancer treatment. The origin of the receptors is a woman aged 35 to 70 with stage I lung adenocarcinoma.

The gene calls are TRBV7-8 and TRBJ1-1; possible D gene TRBD1, 5 bases. The CDR3 totals 15 residues. Trimming took 1 base from V and 4 from J, leaving 13 bases between them. Germline values: CDR1 SGHVS, CDR2 FQNEAQ. The CDR3 reads CASSLVPQGFTEAFF. The CDR3 region has the DNA TGTGCCAGCAGCTTAGTTCCCCAGGGATTCACTGAAGCTTTCTTT.

The V gene is TRBV14, the J gene TRBJ2-3; D remains ambiguous. CDR3 size: 15 residues. Germline V CDR1 and CDR2: SGHDN, FVKESK. Trimming shortened V by 0 bases and J by 5 bases, and 12 bases separated the two germline ends. The CDR3 DNA follows: TGTGCCAGCAGCCAAGATGGGTACTTTGGAGATACGCAGTATTTT. This encodes CASSQDGYFGDTQYF.

V gene TRBV7-3 combines with J gene TRBJ2-5; 8 bases align to TRBD2. The CDR3 loop spans 15 amino acids. V shed 5 bases and J 4 bases; nucleotides not matched to a gene: 9. Germline values: CDR1 SGHTA, CDR2 FQGTGA. This CDR3 is CASSLGGLGGETQYF. The CDR3 DNA follows: TGTGCCAGCAGCCTAGGGGGACTAGGAGGAGAGACCCAGTACTTC.

This clone was seen a handful of times. The V call is TRBV19, the J call TRBJ2-2; D gene ambiguous. Germline CDR1 LNHDA, CDR2 SQIVND (reference sequence). The CDR3 has 12 amino acids. Trimming cost V 9 bases and J 3 bases, with 8 bases left between them. The CDR3 reads CASGYDTGELFF. Here the CDR3 DNA reads TGTGCCAGCGGGTACGACACCGGGGAGCTGTTTTTT.

The J gene is TRBJ2-1, the V gene TRBV28; 7 bases align to TRBD2. CDR1 is MDHEN, CDR2 SYDVKM, per germline. This CDR3 spans 18 amino acids. V lost 4 bases, J lost 1 base, and 13 bases stayed unmatched. Here the CDR3 DNA reads TGTGCCAGCAGTTCTCCGGTCCCCCGGACTAGGTCCTACAATGAGCAGTTCTTC. It translates to CASSSPVPRTRSYNEQFF.

V gene TRBV15 combines with J gene TRBJ2-1; D is perhaps TRBD1 (6 bases). V dropped 2 bases and J dropped 3 bases, with 8 bases sitting between them. This CDR3 region has 14 residues. The germline V gene encodes CDR1 LNHNV and CDR2 YYDKDF (reference sequence). The CDR3 protein is CATSRRGYYNEQFF. DNA for the CDR3: TGTGCCACCAGCAGAAGGGGGTACTACAATGAGCAGTTCTTC.

This clone was found once. The chain is built from TRBV29-1 and TRBJ1-5; TRBD1 might be the D (6 bases). This CDR3 comprises 15 residues. The germline V and J ends were trimmed by 1 base and 1 base, with 11 bases remaining between them. Per the germline V gene, CDR1 is SQVTM and CDR2 is ANQGSEA. The chain's CDR3 is CSVEVSGQSNQPQHF. Here the CDR3 DNA reads TGCAGCGTTGAAGTCAGCGGACAGAGCAATCAGCCCCAGCATTTT.

This chain joins TRBV25-1 and TRBJ2-3; 7 bases fit TRBD2. Germline CDR1 and CDR2: MGHDK and SYGVNS. The CDR3 is 14 residues long. The V gene end was trimmed by 4 bases and the J gene end by 7 bases; junction bases not matched to a gene: 8. This CDR3 is CASSAGGGPNTQYF. The CDR3 nucleotides read TGTGCCAGCAGTGCAGGCGGGGGACCAAATACGCAGTATTTT.

This clone was recorded only once. V usage is TRBV27 and J usage is TRBJ2-7; no definite D call. The CDR3 covers 14 residues. CDR1 is MNHEY and CDR2 is SMNVEV in the germline V gene (reference sequence). V lost 0 bases to trimming and J lost 4 bases, with 10 bases between them. Here the CDR3 DNA reads TGTGCCAGCAGTTTATCGCGATTCCCATACGAGCAGTACTTC. Translation gives CASSLSRFPYEQYF.

In this sample, this clone turned up once. This chain links TRBV7-8 with TRBJ2-7; D uncertain. Germline V gene lookup returns CDR1 SGHVS and CDR2 FQNEAQ. The ends were cut back, 0 bases at V and 4 bases at J, with 10 bases in the middle. CDR3 length equals 14 residues. CDR3 amino acids: CASSLARAQYEQYF. DNA of the CDR3: TGTGCCAGCAGCTTAGCCCGGGCTCAATACGAGCAGTACTTC.

The V gene is TRBV11-2, the J gene TRBJ1-3, with no clear D. The CDR3 covers 14 residues. Per the germline V gene, CDR1 is SGHAT and CDR2 is FQNNGV. Trimming removed 5 bases at V and 0 bases at J, with 8 bases between. Here the CDR3 DNA reads TGTGCCAGCAGCCTGGCCGTCTCTGGAAACACCATATATTTT. Translated, it gives CASSLAVSGNTIYF.

CDR3 nucleotides: TGCGCCAGCAGCCAAATACGGGGGGATTCACCCCTCCACTTT. It translates to CASSQIRGDSPLHF. V usage is TRBV4-1 and J usage is TRBJ1-6, with a tentative D call TRBD1 (5 bases). V was cut by 2 bases and J by 8 bases, with 10 bases left in between. Germline V gives CDR1 MGHRA, CDR2 YSYEKL. This CDR3 contains 14 residues.

CDR3 in DNA: TGTGCCAGCTGGGCCCTCGGCCGGGCTAACTATGGCTACACCTTC. The encoded protein is CASWALGRANYGYTF. The gene calls are TRBV19 and TRBJ1-2; D remains unclear. CDR1 LNHDA and CDR2 SQIVND come from the germline V gene (reference sequence). The ends were cut back, 9 bases at V and 0 bases at J, with 17 bases in the middle. The CDR3 covers 15 residues.